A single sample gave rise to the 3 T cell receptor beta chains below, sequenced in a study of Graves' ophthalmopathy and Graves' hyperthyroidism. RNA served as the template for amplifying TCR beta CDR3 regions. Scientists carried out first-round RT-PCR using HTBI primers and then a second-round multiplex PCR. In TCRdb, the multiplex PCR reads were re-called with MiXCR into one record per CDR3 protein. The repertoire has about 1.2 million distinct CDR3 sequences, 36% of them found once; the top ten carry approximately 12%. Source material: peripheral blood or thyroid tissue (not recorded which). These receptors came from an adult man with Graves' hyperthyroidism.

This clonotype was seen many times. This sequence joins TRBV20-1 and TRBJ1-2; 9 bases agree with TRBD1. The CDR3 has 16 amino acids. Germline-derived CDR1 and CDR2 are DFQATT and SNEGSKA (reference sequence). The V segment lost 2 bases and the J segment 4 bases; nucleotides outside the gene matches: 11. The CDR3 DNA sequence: TGCAGTGCTAGACCAGGGGACAGGGTCGGGAGCTATGGCTACACCTTC. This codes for CSARPGDRVGSYGYTF.

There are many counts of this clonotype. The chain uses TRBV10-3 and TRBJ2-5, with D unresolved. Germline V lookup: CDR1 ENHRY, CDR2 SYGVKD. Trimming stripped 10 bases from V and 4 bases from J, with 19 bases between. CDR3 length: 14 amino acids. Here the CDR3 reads CATRHRQDAETQYF. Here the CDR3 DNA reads TGTGCCACCCGACATCGACAAGACGCAGAGACCCAGTACTTC.

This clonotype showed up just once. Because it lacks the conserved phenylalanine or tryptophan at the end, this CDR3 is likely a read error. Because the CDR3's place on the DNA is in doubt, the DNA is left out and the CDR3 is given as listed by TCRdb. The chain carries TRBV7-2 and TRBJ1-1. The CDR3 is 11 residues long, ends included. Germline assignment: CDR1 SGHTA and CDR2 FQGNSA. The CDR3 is CASSLGLETNY.